One T cell receptor (beta chain) is described in this entry. Its target is unknown. The data were taken from a study of cytomegalovirus exposure and HLA in healthy donors. Study-wide results and caveats: The authors later found most CMV-associated TCR beta chains appeared HLA-restricted. A few chains tied to CMV proved CMV antigen-specific in vitro. Immune exposure data for these donors was limited to CMV serostatus. An analysis that was carried out later associated some 17,000 TCR beta sequences with HLA alleles at 0.05 false discovery rate.

PCR was performed using 60 Vbeta and 13 Jbeta primers. Clones were read by immunoSEQ multiplex PCR, and TCRdb kept only the in-frame ones, dropping some. The table includes around 120,000 clones, around 76% detected once. CDR1 and CDR2 (germline): SGHTA, FQGTGA. The V and J ends lost 2 bases and 0 bases, in that order; junction bases with no gene match: 4. This CDR3 contains 16 residues. The rearrangement uses TRBV7-3 and TRBJ2-1; TRBD2 matches 7 bases. Sequenced input: PBMCs. The sequence was obtained from a man aged 55 to 70 in good health and CMV-seropositive. In DNA, the CDR3 is TGTGCCAGCAGCTTAGTAGCGGGTAGCTCCTACAATGAGCAGTTCTTC. The encoded protein is CASSLVAGSSYNEQFF. Looking up the rest from reference TRBV7-3 and TRBJ2-1 gives the full variable domain: GAGVSQTPSNKVTEKGKYVELRCDPISGHTALYWYRQSLGQGPEFLIYFQGTGAADDSGLPNDRFFAVRPEGSVSTLKIQRTERGDSAVYLCASSLVAGSSYNEQFFGPGTRLTVL.